The rows below give T cell receptor beta chains drawn from one sample of a study of OX40 agonist ivuxolimab in advanced cancers. This table comes from immunoSEQ multiplex PCR, and its TCRdb copy is limited to in-frame clones, with some not included. In the table there are 50,000 to 75,000 clones, roughly 86% of which are singletons. Sequencing was performed on CD4+ or CD8+ T cells sorted from blood, taken in a trial of the OX40 agonist ivuxolimab. The receptors stem from an adult with an advanced solid tumor such as melanoma, head and neck, liver or kidney cancer. The CDR3 runs from the conserved cysteine through the conserved F or W. The D gene is left open where the match is weak. Clone size is not always given. Where it is, it says once, few, many or a class for expanded clones.

CDR3 length,J gene,V gene,D gene,clone size,CDR3 DNA,CDR3 protein
16,TRBJ2-5,TRBV4-2,TRBD2,NA,TGTGCCAGCAGCCAAGAAAGCGGGGGGGCCCAAGAGACCCAGTACTTC,CASSQESGGAQETQYF
15,TRBJ1-1,TRBV5-1,NA,NA,TGCGCCAGCAGCTTGGGAGGAGGGCTGAACACTGAAGCTTTCTTT,CASSLGGGLNTEAFF
15,TRBJ1-4,TRBV4-2,NA,NA,TGTGCCAGCAGCCAAGCTGAGGCAACTAATGAAAAACTGTTTTTT,CASSQAEATNEKLFF
14,TRBJ2-7,TRBV7-2,TRBD2,NA,TGTGCCAGCAGCCCAGCGGGGCGAATCTACGAGCAGTACTTC,CASSPAGRIYEQYF
11,TRBJ2-1,TRBV11-2,NA,NA,TGTGCCAGCAGCAAAAACAATGAGCAGTTCTTC,CASSKNNEQFF
14,TRBJ1-5,TRBV29-1,NA,NA,TGCAGCGTCTCCGAGTTCAATAGCAATCAGCCCCAGCATTTT,CSVSEFNSNQPQHF
14,TRBJ2-7,TRBV27,TRBD2,few,TGTGCCAGCAGTCTCAGGTCCCCCAGGGAGGGGCAGTACTTC,CASSLRSPREGQYF
11,TRBJ2-7,TRBV10-3,NA,NA,TGTGCCATCAGTGACACCTACGAGCAGTACTTC,CAISDTYEQYF
16,TRBJ1-3,TRBV4-2,NA,NA,TGTGCCAGCAGCGGGGCCTTTGGGGAGACAAGAAACACCATATATTTT,CASSGAFGETRNTIYF
13,TRBJ2-1,TRBV19,NA,NA,TGTGCCAGTAGTGTCCTAGCCCGAAATGAGCAGTTCTTC,CASSVLARNEQFF
15,TRBJ2-7,TRBV18,TRBD2,NA,TGTGCCAGCTCTTCAAGCGGGGGCCCTACCCTCGAGCAGTACTTC,CASSSSGGPTLEQYF
15,TRBJ1-5,TRBV16,NA,NA,TGTGCCAGCAGCCAATCCTCGAGAAGGAATCAGCCCCAGCATTTT,CASSQSSRRNQPQHF
13,TRBJ2-5,TRBV12-5,TRBD2,NA,TGTGCTACTGGACTAGCGGGGTTGGAGACCCAGTACTTC,CATGLAGLETQYF
18,TRBJ1-2,TRBV27,NA,NA,TGTGCCAGCAGTTCCAAAGCCGGGTGGCGACAGCCCCTCTATGGCTACACCTTC,CASSSKAGWRQPLYGYTF
19,TRBJ2-4,TRBV7-2,TRBD2,NA,TGTGCCAGCAGCACCAGGACTAGCGGGGGGGCCAGGGCCAAAAACATTCAGTACTTC,CASSTRTSGGARAKNIQYF
16,TRBJ1-3,TRBV27,NA,NA,TGTGCCAGCAGGCTGACAGCAGCGAGCTCTGGAAACACCATATATTTT,CASRLTAASSGNTIYF
16,TRBJ2-3,TRBV11-2,NA,NA,TGTGCCAGCAGCCCAGGAAGGATGGTGAAGCTGGATACGCAGTATTTT,CASSPGRMVKLDTQYF
13,TRBJ1-1,TRBV29-1,NA,NA,TGCAGCGTTGCCCCCCCGCAGGGCACTGAAGCTTTCTTT,CSVAPPQGTEAFF
16,TRBJ1-5,TRBV19,TRBD1,NA,TGTGCCAGTAGTCCTCCGACAGGGGGCCCTAATCAGCCCCAGCATTTT,CASSPPTGGPNQPQHF
13,TRBJ1-6,TRBV9,NA,NA,TGTGCCAGCAGCAGGAACAGGGATTCACCCCTCCACTTT,CASSRNRDSPLHF
13,TRBJ1-1,TRBV5-4,NA,NA,TGTGCCAGCAGTATCCCGGGACATGCCCAAGCTTTCTTT,CASSIPGHAQAFF
17,TRBJ2-5,TRBV18,NA,once,TGTGCCAGCTCACCACTGTCCCACCCGGCTTGGGAGGAGACCCAGTACTTC,CASSPLSHPAWEETQYF
17,TRBJ2-5,TRBV5-1,TRBD2,NA,TGCGCCAGCAGCGCCCCGGGACTAGCGGGGGGGCGAGAGACCCAGTACTTC,CASSAPGLAGGRETQYF
11,TRBJ1-1,TRBV6-5,NA,NA,TGTGCCAGCAGGACGAGGGGTGAAGCTTTCTTT,CASRTRGEAFF
15,TRBJ1-6,TRBV6-4,NA,few,TGTGCCAGCAGTGACTCCGCCAGGGCGGGTTCACCCCTCCACTTT,CASSDSARAGSPLHF
16,TRBJ1-2,TRBV7-2,TRBD1,NA,TGTGCCAGCAGCCACCCCCGGGACAGGGTGAACTATGGCTACACCTTC,CASSHPRDRVNYGYTF
14,TRBJ1-4,TRBV18,NA,once,TGTGCCAGCGCCCTTACAGGGTCTAATGAAAAACTGTTTTTT,CASALTGSNEKLFF